The 12 T cell receptor beta chains reported below all come from one sample, sequenced in a study of T cell changes during pregnancy in multiple sclerosis. Produced via immunoSEQ multiplex PCR; TCRdb's table is partial and in-frame only. The top ten hold 2% to 2.5% of the sample, which has 100,000 or so clones, about 94% seen once. Material: peripheral blood, obtained in the third trimester of pregnancy. The receptors stem from a female donor with multiple sclerosis, enrolled in a pregnancy study.

The rearrangement links TRBV29-1 to TRBJ2-1, with TRBD2 matching 12 bases. V trimming: 1 base; J trimming: 3 bases; junction bases outside the gene matches: 1. CDR3 length: 15 residues. The V gene's germline CDR1 is SQVTM and CDR2 ANQGSEA. The CDR3 region has the DNA TGCAGCGTTGAAGGGACTAGCGGGAACTACAATGAGCAGTTCTTC. It encodes CSVEGTSGNYNEQFF.

V is TRBV10-3 and J is TRBJ2-7; 12 nucleotides line up with TRBD1. The CDR3 spans 15 residues. Per germline, CDR1 ENHRY and CDR2 SYGVKD. Trimming removed 3 bases from V and 7 bases from J; junction bases left unmatched: 7. For the CDR3, the DNA is TGTGCCATCAGTGATCCGGGACAGGGGGCGAGAGAGCAGTACTTC. This gives the protein CAISDPGQGAREQYF.

The chain recombines TRBV4-1 with TRBJ2-7, with 7 bases matching TRBD1. CDR1 is MGHRA, CDR2 YSYEKL, per germline. CDR3 size: 15 residues. V dropped 4 bases and J dropped 3; count of bases not matched to a gene: 9. The CDR3 sequence: CASSPRQGGFYEQYF. The CDR3 DNA reads TGCGCCAGCAGCCCCAGACAGGGTGGTTTCTACGAGCAGTACTTC.

The chain links TRBV7-9 to TRBJ1-1; no clear D. Germline lookup yields CDR1 SEHNR and CDR2 FQNEAQ (reference sequence). The ends were cut back, 3 bases at V and 6 bases at J, with 8 bases in the middle. CDR3 size: 12 residues. This CDR3 reads CASSFIGAEAFF. The CDR3 coding sequence is TGTGCCAGCAGCTTTATCGGGGCTGAAGCTTTCTTT.

V is TRBV19 and J is TRBJ2-7, with D unclear. The ends were cut back, 3 bases at V and 4 bases at J, with 10 bases in the middle. From germline, CDR1 is LNHDA and CDR2 SQIVND (reference sequence). The CDR3 is 13 residues long. The DNA for the CDR3 is TGTGCCAGTAGTATTTTCCACAGATACGAGCAGTACTTC. This translates into CASSIFHRYEQYF.

The sample holds one count of this clone. V is TRBV28 and J is TRBJ2-1; tentatively, D is TRBD1 (5 bases). V was shortened by 2 bases and J by 9 bases, with 17 bases between the two germline ends. The CDR3 sequence is 15 residues long. Germline V lookup: CDR1 MDHEN, CDR2 SYDVKM. The CDR3 is CASSLVGRVETEQFF. The DNA for the CDR3 is TGTGCCAGCAGTTTAGTCGGCAGGGTGGAGACTGAGCAGTTCTTC.

The chain carries TRBV9 and TRBJ2-7, with 8 positions matching TRBD1. V gave up 4 bases and J gave up 0 bases; unmatched junction bases: 3. CDR1 and CDR2 (germline): SGDLS, YYNGEE. The CDR3 contains 14 residues. CDR3 nucleotide sequence: TGTGCCAGCAGCCACGGACAGGGCTCCTACGAGCAGTACTTC. This translates into CASSHGQGSYEQYF.

CDR3 sequence: CATSSRTNSYEQYF. As DNA, the CDR3 is TGTGCCACCAGCAGCCGGACTAACTCCTACGAGCAGTACTTC. The chain is built from TRBV15 and TRBJ2-7; TRBD2 might be the D (6 bases). The CDR3 length is 14 residues. Germline CDR1 LNHNV, CDR2 YYDKDF (reference sequence). Between the trimmed V and J ends, which lost 3 bases and 0 bases, there was a span of 9 bases.

This clone was observed a single time. This rearrangement joins TRBV19 to TRBJ1-5; possible D gene TRBD1, 5 bases. The CDR3 runs to 15 residues. V was trimmed by 6 bases and J by 2 bases, leaving 14 bases between them. Germline CDR1 is LNHDA and CDR2 is SQIVND (reference sequence). In DNA, the CDR3 is TGTGCCAGTAGCCTCCCCCGGACACGCAATCAGCCCCAGCATTTT. Its translation is CASSLPRTRNQPQHF.

V is TRBV5-5 and J is TRBJ2-7, with TRBD2 as a possible D gene (6 bases). Germline CDR1 and CDR2: SGHKS and YYEKEE (reference sequence). Trimming removed 7 bases from V and 4 bases from J, with 15 bases in between. The CDR3 spans 13 residues. CDR3 nucleotides: TGTGCCAGCGGGGGGAGCAGAAATTACGAGCAGTACTTC. Amino acid sequence: CASGGSRNYEQYF. Full variable domain (remainder filled in from reference TRBV5-5 and TRBJ2-7): DAGVTQSPTHLIKTRGQQVTLRCSPISGHKSVSWYQQVLGQGPQFIFQYYEKEERGRGNFPDRFSARQFPNYSSELNVNALLLGDSALYLCASGGSRNYEQYFGPGTRLTVT.

The CDR3 region has the DNA TGTGCCAGCAGCATGACAGGGGATGGCTACACCTTC. Translating gives CASSMTGDGYTF. The V gene is TRBV7-9, the J gene TRBJ1-2; 8 nucleotides align to TRBD1. Germline V gene sequence: CDR1 SEHNR, CDR2 FQNEAQ (reference sequence). V lost 5 bases, J lost 6 bases, and 2 bases stayed unmatched. The CDR3 length is 12 residues.

This clone appeared a few times. The chain is built from TRBV7-9 and TRBJ2-1, with a weak D call TRBD1 (6 bases). This CDR3 comprises 13 residues. The V and J ends lost 5 bases and 5 bases respectively, with 10 bases between them. Germline V gene data show CDR1 as SEHNR and CDR2 as FQNEAQ (reference sequence). The CDR3 loop reads CASSPGQHNEQFF. CDR3 DNA: TGTGCCAGCAGCCCTGGACAGCACAATGAGCAGTTCTTC.